Presented here are 32 T cell receptor beta chains from one specimen sequenced in a study of T cell responses to AZD1222 COVID-19 vaccine. Method: immunoSEQ multiplex PCR; TCRdb's copy keeps in-frame clones and lacks some. The sample shows about 160,000 clones, approximately 90% of them seen only once. The sequencing here drew on peripheral blood, taken on day 0 of AZD1222 vaccination. These receptors were collected from an adult in good health.

The chain joins TRBV11-2 to TRBJ1-3, with D unclear. CDR3 length: 17 residues. V dropped 0 bases and J dropped 0 bases, with 12 bases sitting between them. The germline CDR1 and CDR2 sequences are SGHAT and FQNNGV. In nucleotides, the CDR3 is TGTGCCAGCAGCTTAGAACTGGGCAGCCTCTCTGGAAACACCATATATTTT. Residues: CASSLELGSLSGNTIYF.

The chain combines TRBV28 with TRBJ1-1; perhaps TRBD1 as D (5 bases). Germline assignment: CDR1 MDHEN and CDR2 SYDVKM. V lost 4 bases and J lost 5, with 23 bases in between. The CDR3 has 17 residues. The CDR3 protein is CASSSGSLSGGGTEAFF. DNA of the CDR3: TGTGCCAGCAGTTCCGGATCATTGAGCGGGGGAGGGACTGAAGCTTTCTTT.

This chain connects TRBV19 to TRBJ1-1; no reliable D call. The germline V and J ends were trimmed by 10 bases and 3 bases, with 9 bases remaining between them. The CDR3 contains 11 residues. Per the germline V gene, CDR1 is LNHDA and CDR2 is SQIVND (reference sequence). CDR3 sequence reads: CATGWYTEAFF. In DNA, the CDR3 is TGTGCCACCGGGTGGTACACTGAAGCTTTCTTT.

J is TRBJ2-1 and V is TRBV19; 12 nucleotides match TRBD2. Germline CDR1 LNHDA, CDR2 SQIVND (reference sequence). The length of the CDR3 is 16 residues. J lost 1 base, V lost 2 bases, and 0 bases had no gene match. CDR3 sequence reads: CASSILAGGSYNEQFF. The CDR3 DNA follows: TGTGCCAGTAGTATACTAGCGGGAGGGTCCTACAATGAGCAGTTCTTC. The full variable domain, in which reference TRBV19 and TRBJ2-1 provide the parts outside the CDR3, is DGGITQSPKYLFRKEGQNVTLSCEQNLNHDAMYWYRQDPGQGLRLIYYSQIVNDFQKGDIAEGYSVSREKKESFPLTVTSAQKNPTAFYLCASSILAGGSYNEQFFGPGTRLTVL.

The chain joins TRBV7-2 to TRBJ2-3; D is possibly TRBD2 (6 bases). V dropped 1 base and J dropped 11 bases, with 16 bases sitting between them. Germline loops: CDR1 SGHTA, CDR2 FQGNSA. The CDR3 consists of 14 residues. CDR3 protein: CASSLETRPGVQYF. Here the CDR3 DNA reads TGTGCCAGCAGCTTAGAGACGCGTCCGGGGGTGCAGTATTTT.

This clone was detected only a few times. This chain's CDR3 is CASSVDGGSNEKLFF. DNA for the CDR3: TGTGCCAGCAGCGTAGATGGGGGGTCTAATGAAAAACTGTTTTTT. The gene calls are TRBV9 and TRBJ1-4, with a possible D match to TRBD1 (5 bases). From germline, CDR1 is SGDLS and CDR2 YYNGEE. The CDR3 covers 15 residues. Trimming took off 0 bases at V and 3 bases at J, with 9 bases between the two ends.

The chain combines TRBV10-1 with TRBJ1-1; D ambiguous. Trimming took off 0 bases at V and 0 bases at J, with 8 bases between the two ends. This CDR3 spans 15 amino acids. Germline lookup yields CDR1 WNHNN and CDR2 SYGVQD (reference sequence). The DNA for the CDR3 is TGCGCCAGCAGTGAGTCTAAGGGTATGAACACTGAAGCTTTCTTT. Its protein product is CASSESKGMNTEAFF.

The chain employs TRBV10-3 and TRBJ1-1, with D possibly matching TRBD1 (5 bases). The CDR3 is made up of 19 amino acids. Trimming removed 6 bases at V and 5 bases at J, with 31 bases between. CDR1 ENHRY and CDR2 SYGVKD come from the germline V gene. In DNA, the CDR3 is TGTGCCATCAGCGGACAATCCCTAATCGCCACCCCCGGAGGGACTGAAGCTTTCTTT. Amino acid sequence: CAISGQSLIATPGGTEAFF.

This chain uses TRBV28 with TRBJ1-1; possibly TRBD1 for D (6 bases). From germline, CDR1 is MDHEN and CDR2 SYDVKM. The CDR3 totals 15 residues. V was shortened by 7 bases and J by 0 bases, with 15 bases between the two germline ends. The CDR3 DNA reads as TGTGCCAGCACCCCCTGGGGGCGTTTGAACACTGAAGCTTTCTTT. Its translation: CASTPWGRLNTEAFF.

The chain has TRBV4-3 and TRBJ2-3; no reliable D call. The CDR3 sequence is 17 residues long. Trimming took 0 bases from V and 0 from J, leaving 13 bases between them. Germline V gene data show CDR1 as LGHNA and CDR2 as YSLEER. CDR3 in DNA: TGCGCCAGCAGCCAAGATCCTACCGGAGCTAGCACAGATACGCAGTATTTT. This encodes CASSQDPTGASTDTQYF.

The V gene is TRBV29-1, the J gene TRBJ2-2; D is possibly TRBD1 or TRBD2 (5 bases each). Between the trimmed V and J ends, which lost 3 bases and 1 base, there was a span of 9 bases. CDR3 length: 14 residues. Germline-derived CDR1 and CDR2 are SQVTM and ANQGSEA. This chain's CDR3 is CSVDLGENTGELFF. Written as DNA, the CDR3 is TGCAGCGTTGATTTGGGGGAGAACACCGGGGAGCTGTTTTTT.

V usage is TRBV12-3 or TRBV12-4 and J usage is TRBJ1-2; possibly TRBD1 for D (5 bases). Deletions cut 5 bases from V and 3 bases from J, with 10 bases between. This CDR3 comprises 13 residues. The CDR3 nucleotides read TGTGCCAGCAGTCCCGGGGGGGACTATGGCTACACCTTC. It specifies CASSPGGDYGYTF.

The genes are TRBV11-3 and TRBJ2-1; either TRBD1 or TRBD2 may supply D (5 bases each). V was cut by 5 bases and J by 4 bases, with 9 bases left in between. The CDR3 length is 13 residues. In germline, CDR1 is SGHNT, CDR2 YENEEA. CDR3 DNA sequence: TGTGCCAGCAGCCCGGGGCAGTACAATGAGCAGTTCTTC. Protein: CASSPGQYNEQFF.

J is TRBJ2-7 and V is TRBV30; 10 bases are a match to TRBD1. The junction had 7 bases not matched to a gene; V was cut back by 8 bases and J by 3 bases. This CDR3 comprises 13 residues. CDR1 GTSNPN and CDR2 SVGIG come from the germline V gene (reference sequence). CDR3 amino acids: CAALGDRGYEQYF. The CDR3 DNA reads TGTGCCGCCCTCGGGGACAGGGGCTACGAGCAGTACTTC.

This chain joins TRBV5-6 and TRBJ1-5; D call uncertain. V was clipped by 2 bases and J by 3 bases, with 9 bases between them. Germline V gene sequence: CDR1 SGHDT, CDR2 YYEEEE. This CDR3 has 14 residues. The CDR3 coding sequence is TGTGCCAGCAGCTTTTCAGGTATCAATCAGCCCCAGCATTTT. Translating gives CASSFSGINQPQHF.

J is TRBJ1-1 and V is TRBV12-3 or TRBV12-4, with D uncertain. The CDR3 totals 11 residues. V lost 10 bases to trimming and J lost 4 bases, with 10 bases between them. Here the CDR3 reads CATPDSTEAFF. In DNA, the CDR3 is TGTGCCACCCCGGATAGCACTGAAGCTTTCTTT.

The J gene is TRBJ2-1, the V gene TRBV30; tentatively, D is TRBD1 (6 bases). With 1 base removed from V and 5 bases from J, the gap between germline ends came to 9 bases. The CDR3 runs to 13 residues. The germline V gene encodes CDR1 GTSNPN and CDR2 SVGIG (reference sequence). CDR3 residues: CAWSGGPNNEQFF. In DNA form, the CDR3 reads TGTGCCTGGAGTGGGGGGCCTAACAATGAGCAGTTCTTC.

About this clone itself: This sample includes further DNA sequences coding for the same CDR3. V and J are TRBV27 and TRBJ1-1; D is possibly TRBD1 (5 bases). Trimming pared 3 bases from V and 1 base from J, leaving 6 bases between. Germline CDR1 and CDR2: MNHEY and SMNVEV (reference sequence). There are 13 residues in the CDR3. CDR3 in DNA: TGTGCCAGCAGTTTGGGGGGGAACACTGAAGCTTTCTTT. It yields the protein CASSLGGNTEAFF.

The chain uses TRBV5-5 and TRBJ1-2, with D uncertain. Trimming stripped 1 base from V and 5 bases from J, with 15 bases between. The germline V gene has CDR1 SGHKS and CDR2 YYEKEE (reference sequence). CDR3 length: 15 residues. CDR3 DNA: TGTGCCAGCAGCTTGTCTGGCTCGTTGGGATATGGCTACACCTTC. This sequence encodes CASSLSGSLGYGYTF.

This sequence joins TRBV6-5 and TRBJ1-1, with D maybe TRBD1 (5 bases). Per the germline V gene, CDR1 is MNHEY and CDR2 is SVGAGI. V dropped 7 bases and J dropped 5 bases, with 17 bases sitting between them. The CDR3 is 14 amino acids. This chain's CDR3 is CASIKQEKRTEAFF. In nucleotides, the CDR3 is TGTGCCAGCATTAAACAGGAGAAGAGGACTGAAGCTTTCTTT.

This clone was recorded a few times. CDR3 sequence (DNA): TGTGCCAGCAGCACCGAAGAAGAGAGGGCGACCTACGAGCAGTACTTC. Amino acid sequence: CASSTEEERATYEQYF. The V gene is TRBV5-4, the J gene TRBJ2-7, with a tentative D call TRBD2 (5 bases). Germline CDR1 is SGHNT and CDR2 is YYREEE (reference sequence). V was pared by 4 bases and J by 2 bases, with 19 bases between. CDR3 length: 16 amino acids.

The chain employs TRBV30 and TRBJ1-5; TRBD1 agrees at 8 bases. The CDR3 totals 16 residues. Germline V gene sequence: CDR1 GTSNPN, CDR2 SVGIG (reference sequence). The ends lost 3 bases at V and 2 bases at J; junction bases unmatched: 9. The CDR3 region has the DNA TGTGCCTGGAGAGCCACAGGGGGTGGCGGCAATCAGCCCCAGCATTTT. Translation: CAWRATGGGGNQPQHF.

V usage is TRBV11-3 and J usage is TRBJ2-7, with D maybe TRBD2 (6 bases). There are 15 residues in the CDR3. Per germline, CDR1 SGHNT and CDR2 YENEEA. V was cut by 1 base and J by 2 bases, with 12 bases left in between. The CDR3 is CASSLGGAPTYEQYF. In nucleotides, the CDR3 is TGTGCCAGCAGCTTAGGCGGGGCCCCCACCTACGAGCAGTACTTC. Together with reference TRBV11-3 and TRBJ2-7, the CDR3 gives the full variable domain: EAGVVQSPRYKIIEKKQPVAFWCNPISGHNTLYWYLQNLGQGPELLIRYENEEAVDDSQLPKDRFSAERLKGVDSTLKIQPAELGDSAVYLCASSLGGAPTYEQYFGPGTRLTVT.

The chain recombines TRBV12-5 with TRBJ2-1; either TRBD1 or TRBD2 may supply D (5 bases each). This CDR3 is 19 amino acids long. The V and J ends lost 2 bases and 6 bases respectively, with 26 bases between them. CDR1 is LGHNT and CDR2 is FRNRAP in the germline V gene. The DNA for the CDR3 is TGTGCTAGTGGTTTGCGTTTAAGTGGGGGAGCCCCCTATATCAATGAGCAGTTCTTC. This codes for CASGLRLSGGAPYINEQFF. The complete variable domain, with remaining parts taken from reference TRBV12-5 and TRBJ2-1, reads DARVTQTPRHKVTEMGQEVTMRCQPILGHNTVFWYRQTMMQGLELLAYFRNRAPLDDSGMPKDRFSAEMPDATLATLKIQPSEPRDSAVYFCASGLRLSGGAPYINEQFFGPGTRLTVL.

This chain links TRBV25-1 with TRBJ1-1; a possible D gene is TRBD1 (6 bases). The ends were cut back, 2 bases at V and 3 bases at J, with 13 bases in the middle. Germline V gene data show CDR1 as MGHDK and CDR2 as SYGVNS. CDR3 length equals 15 residues. CDR3 protein: CASSEDRLEDTEAFF. For the CDR3, the DNA is TGTGCCAGCAGTGAAGACAGGTTGGAGGACACTGAAGCTTTCTTT.

The rearrangement uses TRBV6-4 and TRBJ2-7; D unresolved. CDR1 is MRHNA, CDR2 SNTAGT, per germline. This CDR3 region has 13 residues. The V end was cut by 1 base, the J end by 4 bases, with 8 bases between. The CDR3, as DNA: TGTGCCAGCAGTGACTATGTAGGATACGAGCAGTACTTC. Residues: CASSDYVGYEQYF.

The chain couples TRBV6-2 or TRBV6-3 to TRBJ2-3; 12 positions agree with TRBD1. CDR1 and CDR2 from the germline V gene are MNHEY and SVGEGT. The CDR3 sequence is 17 residues long. Germline trimming cut 5 bases from V and 4 bases from J; bases unmatched to any gene: 10. The CDR3, as DNA: TGTGCCAGCAGTCTTACACCGGGACAGGGGGCAGCAGATACGCAGTATTTT. Protein product: CASSLTPGQGAADTQYF.

The rearrangement uses TRBV6-4 and TRBJ2-3, with 13 positions matching TRBD2. V gave up 4 bases and J gave up 6 bases; unmatched junction bases: 4. Looked up from germline, CDR1 is MRHNA and CDR2 is SNTAGT. The CDR3 has 15 residues. For the CDR3, the DNA is TGTGCCAGCAGTGTCGGGACTAGCGGGACTGATACGCAGTATTTT. Protein sequence: CASSVGTSGTDTQYF.

Here the CDR3 reads CASSLGGGGHPYEQYF. The CDR3, as DNA: TGTGCCAGCAGCTTAGGGGGCGGGGGACATCCATACGAGCAGTACTTC. V and J are TRBV11-2 and TRBJ2-7; possible D gene TRBD2, 7 bases. Germline loops: CDR1 SGHAT, CDR2 FQNNGV. The CDR3 loop spans 16 amino acids. Trimming cost V 1 base and J 4 bases, with 17 bases left between them.

The chain is built from TRBV20-1 and TRBJ2-2, with unresolved D. CDR3 length equals 15 residues. Germline V gene data show CDR1 as DFQATT and CDR2 as SNEGSKA (reference sequence). V lost 3 bases and J lost 3, with 14 bases in between. The CDR3 loop is CSASRPPMDTGELFF. CDR3 in DNA: TGCAGTGCTAGTCGACCCCCGATGGACACCGGGGAGCTGTTTTTT.

V is TRBV12-5 and J is TRBJ1-1; 7 positions match TRBD1. V shed 6 bases and J 1 base; nucleotides not matched to a gene: 5. This CDR3 contains 14 residues. Germline-derived CDR1 and CDR2 are LGHNT and FRNRAP. CDR3 sequence reads: CASGPGTENTEAFF. DNA of the CDR3: TGTGCTAGTGGCCCCGGGACAGAGAACACTGAAGCTTTCTTT. The entire variable domain, with the rest obtained from reference TRBV12-5 and TRBJ1-1, is as follows: DARVTQTPRHKVTEMGQEVTMRCQPILGHNTVFWYRQTMMQGLELLAYFRNRAPLDDSGMPKDRFSAEMPDATLATLKIQPSEPRDSAVYFCASGPGTENTEAFFGQGTRLTVV.

This clone was observed a single time. The genes are TRBV28 and TRBJ1-2; 10 bases fit TRBD1. The V segment lost 6 bases and the J segment 5 bases; nucleotides outside the gene matches: 6. CDR3 length equals 14 residues. In germline, CDR1 is MDHEN, CDR2 SYDVKM. DNA for the CDR3: TGTGCCAGCAGCCCGACAGGGGGCGAGTATGGCTACACCTTC. Translation gives CASSPTGGEYGYTF.